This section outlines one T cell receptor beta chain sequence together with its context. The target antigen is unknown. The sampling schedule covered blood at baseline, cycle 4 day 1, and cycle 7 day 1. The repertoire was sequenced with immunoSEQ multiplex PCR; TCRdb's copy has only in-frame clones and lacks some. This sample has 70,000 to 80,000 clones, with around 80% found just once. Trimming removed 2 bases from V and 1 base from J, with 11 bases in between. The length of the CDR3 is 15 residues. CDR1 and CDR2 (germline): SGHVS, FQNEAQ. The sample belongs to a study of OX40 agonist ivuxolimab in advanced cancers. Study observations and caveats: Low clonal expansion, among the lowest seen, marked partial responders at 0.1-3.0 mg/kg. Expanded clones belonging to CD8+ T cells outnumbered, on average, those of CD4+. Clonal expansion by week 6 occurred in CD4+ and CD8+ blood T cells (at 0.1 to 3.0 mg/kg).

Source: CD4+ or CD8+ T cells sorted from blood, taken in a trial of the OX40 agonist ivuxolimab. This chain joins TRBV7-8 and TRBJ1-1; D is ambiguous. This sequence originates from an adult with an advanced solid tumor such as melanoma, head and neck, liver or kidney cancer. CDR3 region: CASSLSRLSNTEAFF. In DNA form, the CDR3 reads TGTGCCAGCAGCTTAAGTAGGCTCTCGAACACTGAAGCTTTCTTT.